Listed below are T cell receptor beta chains from one sample, sequenced in a study of T cells in Graves' hyperthyroidism and ophthalmopathy. TCRdb reprocessed the multiplex PCR reads with MiXCR, giving one entry per CDR3 protein. The sample contains 500,000 or so distinct CDR3 sequences, 15% to 20% of which appear only once. Source material: blood. Every receptor here comes from a woman in her late teens or twenties with Graves' ophthalmopathy. Both conserved end residues are part of each CDR3. A D gene is named only where the DNA matches it firmly. Clone size is shown for a subset of rows, as once, few, many or a class of expanded clone.

size,J,length,V,D,CDR3,DNA
few,TRBJ1-2,15,TRBV7-9,.,CASSPNGGGAVGYTF,TGTGCCAGCAGCCCCAACGGGGGGGGCGCGGTCGGCTACACCTTC
many,TRBJ2-1,16,TRBV6-2/TRBV6-3,TRBD2,CASSYQTSGRAYEQFF,TGTGCCAGCAGTTACCAGACTAGCGGGAGGGCCTATGAGCAGTTCTTC
many,TRBJ2-7,15,TRBV27,TRBD2,CASSLIGGAGYEQYF,TGTGCCAGCAGTTTGATCGGGGGGGCGGGGTACGAGCAGTACTTC
many,TRBJ2-2,14,TRBV7-2,TRBD2,CASSLEDGEGKLFF,TGTGCCAGCAGCTTAGAAGACGGGGAGGGAAAGCTGTTTTTT
many,TRBJ2-5,13,TRBV7-6,.,CASSSGEVETQYF,TGTGCCAGCAGCTCCGGAGAAGTAGAGACCCAGTACTTC
.,TRBJ1-5,14,TRBV30,.,CAWSPGNSNQPQHF,TGTGCCTGGAGTCCCGGTAATAGCAATCAGCCCCAGCATTTT
many,TRBJ2-7,15,TRBV5-4,.,CASSPVGSTVYEQYF,TGTGCCAGCAGCCCCGTAGGGAGCACGGTTTACGAGCAGTACTTC
few,TRBJ1-4,14,TRBV5-1,TRBD1,CASRPAGGWEKLFF,TGCGCCAGCAGACCCGCAGGGGGTTGGGAAAAACTGTTTTTT
few,TRBJ2-3,18,TRBV3-1,.,CASSQAPGTPSGTDTQYF,TGTGCCAGCAGCCAAGCCCCGGGGACGCCCTCGGGCACAGATACGCAGTATTTT
.,TRBJ2-2,16,TRBV5-1,TRBD1,CASNRPGQGFVGELFF,TGCGCCAGCAACCGACCGGGACAGGGGTTTGTCGGGGAGCTGTTTTTT
many,TRBJ2-1,15,TRBV7-2,TRBD2,CASTGGPTSYNEQFF,TGTGCCAGCACGGGGGGGCCAACCTCCTACAATGAGCAGTTCTTC
many,TRBJ2-1,15,TRBV3-1,.,CASSPTGVPDLEQFF,TGTGCCAGCAGCCCTACTGGGGTTCCTGACCTTGAGCAGTTCTTC
.,TRBJ2-7,14,TRBV29-1,.,CSYMTETSSYEQYF,TGCAGCTATATGACAGAAACCTCCTCCTACGAGCAGTACTTC
many,TRBJ1-2,13,TRBV29-1,.,CSVGVPEAKGYTF,TGCAGCGTTGGGGTACCGGAGGCTAAGGGCTACACCTTC
many,TRBJ2-1,14,TRBV6-1,.,CASSYPGQNNEQFF,TGTGCCAGCAGTTATCCCGGACAGAACAATGAGCAGTTCTTC
.,TRBJ2-7,15,TRBV4-2,.,CASSQDLHRYYEQYF,TGTGCCAGCAGCCAAGATCTCCACAGATACTACGAGCAGTACTTC
.,TRBJ1-3,15,TRBV10-3,TRBD1,CAISATGASGNTIYF,TGTGCCATCAGTGCGACAGGGGCCTCTGGAAACACCATATATTTT
many,TRBJ2-3,14,TRBV28,.,CASRTGYATDTQYF,TGTGCCAGCAGGACGGGATACGCCACAGATACGCAGTATTTT
.,TRBJ2-1,20,TRBV4-2,TRBD2,CASSQVSGTYPALSYNEQFF,TGTGCCAGCAGCCAAGTTAGCGGGACTTATCCTGCTCTCTCCTACAATGAGCAGTTCTTC
few,TRBJ1-2,18,TRBV24-1,.,CATSDLRPVGRSEFGYTF,TGTGCCACCAGTGATTTGCGGCCGGTAGGGCGATCGGAGTTCGGCTACACCTTC
many,TRBJ1-2,15,TRBV30,.,CAWTPDLGTVYGYTF,TGTGCCTGGACCCCCGACTTGGGGACCGTCTATGGCTACACCTTC
.,TRBJ2-6,19,TRBV12-3/TRBV12-4,TRBD2,CASSPGLAGGYSGANVLTF,TGTGCCAGCAGTCCCGGACTAGCGGGGGGATACTCTGGGGCCAACGTCCTGACTTTC
many,TRBJ1-1,14,TRBV11-2,.,CASSAGRPNTEAFF,TGTGCCAGCAGCGCAGGACGGCCGAACACTGAAGCTTTCTTT
many,TRBJ2-7,13,TRBV27,.,CASSFGPAYEQYF,TGTGCCAGCAGTTTTGGACCGGCCTACGAGCAGTACTTC
many,TRBJ2-5,16,TRBV7-9,TRBD2,CASSSPGLAGVETQYF,TGTGCCAGCAGCTCGCCGGGACTAGCGGGAGTTGAGACCCAGTACTTC
many,TRBJ1-2,14,TRBV5-1,TRBD1,CASSLVGQGGGYTF,TGCGCCAGCAGCTTGGTGGGACAGGGCGGTGGCTACACCTTC
many,TRBJ2-5,14,TRBV29-1,TRBD2,CSVVLAGGQETQYF,TGCAGCGTAGTTCTAGCGGGAGGACAAGAGACCCAGTACTTC
.,TRBJ2-1,21,TRBV7-3,TRBD2,CASSPLGGGLAGVRSYNEQFF,TGTGCCAGCAGCCCCCTCGGGGGTGGACTAGCGGGAGTCCGATCCTACAATGAGCAGTTCTTC
many,TRBJ1-1,13,TRBV11-2,.,CASSFDANTEAFF,TGTGCCAGCAGCTTTGACGCGAACACTGAAGCTTTCTTT
few,TRBJ2-1,16,TRBV7-9,.,CASSLVGVSSYNEQFF,TGTGCCAGCAGCTTAGTGGGCGTTAGTTCCTACAATGAGCAGTTCTTC
many,TRBJ1-1,13,TRBV6-4,TRBD1,CASSDRENTEAFF,TGTGCCAGCAGCGACAGGGAGAACACTGAAGCTTTCTTT
many,TRBJ1-5,13,TRBV2,.,CASRWTANQPQHF,TGTGCCAGCAGATGGACAGCTAATCAGCCCCAGCATTTT
many,TRBJ2-1,14,TRBV11-3,.,CASSLVPGTNEQFF,TGTGCCAGCAGCTTAGTGCCAGGGACCAATGAGCAGTTCTTC
.,TRBJ2-3,18,TRBV11-2,.,CASSLGRGQGSSTDTQYF,TGTGCCAGCAGCTTAGGGAGGGGGCAAGGGTCAAGCACAGATACGCAGTATTTT
.,TRBJ2-2,21,TRBV15,TRBD2,CATSSAPLGLAGDTNTGELFF,TGTGCCACCAGCAGTGCTCCCTTGGGACTAGCGGGGGATACGAACACCGGGGAGCTGTTTTTT
few,TRBJ1-2,15,TRBV19,.,CASSLAGRSNYGYTF,TGTGCCAGTAGCCTCGCGGGCAGAAGTAACTATGGCTACACCTTC
many,TRBJ1-2,13,TRBV27,TRBD1,CASSDRDSYGYTF,TGTGCCAGCAGCGACCGGGACAGCTACGGCTACACCTTC
.,TRBJ2-1,12,TRBV28,TRBD1,CASSFDRDAQFF,TGTGCCAGCAGTTTTGACAGGGATGCGCAGTTCTTC
.,TRBJ1-2,18,TRBV4-1,.,CASSQDRTTPRVDYGYTF,TGCGCCAGCAGCCAAGATAGGACAACCCCTAGAGTGGACTATGGCTACACCTTC
many,TRBJ1-1,13,TRBV18,.,CASSPQSPAEAFF,TGTGCCAGCTCACCACAGTCGCCAGCGGAAGCTTTCTTT
many,TRBJ2-2,12,TRBV2,.,CASSEEDGELFF,TGTGCCAGCAGTGAGGAGGACGGGGAGCTGTTTTTT
.,TRBJ2-1,13,TRBV15,.,CATSLDFYNEQFF,TGTGCCACCAGCCTAGACTTCTACAATGAGCAGTTCTTC
.,TRBJ2-1,12,TRBV20-1,TRBD2,CSANVGGSEQFF,TGCAGTGCCAACGTGGGGGGGAGTGAGCAGTTCTTC
few,TRBJ1-1,11,TRBV6-1,.,CASQEGTEAFF,TGTGCCAGCCAGGAGGGCACTGAAGCTTTCTTT